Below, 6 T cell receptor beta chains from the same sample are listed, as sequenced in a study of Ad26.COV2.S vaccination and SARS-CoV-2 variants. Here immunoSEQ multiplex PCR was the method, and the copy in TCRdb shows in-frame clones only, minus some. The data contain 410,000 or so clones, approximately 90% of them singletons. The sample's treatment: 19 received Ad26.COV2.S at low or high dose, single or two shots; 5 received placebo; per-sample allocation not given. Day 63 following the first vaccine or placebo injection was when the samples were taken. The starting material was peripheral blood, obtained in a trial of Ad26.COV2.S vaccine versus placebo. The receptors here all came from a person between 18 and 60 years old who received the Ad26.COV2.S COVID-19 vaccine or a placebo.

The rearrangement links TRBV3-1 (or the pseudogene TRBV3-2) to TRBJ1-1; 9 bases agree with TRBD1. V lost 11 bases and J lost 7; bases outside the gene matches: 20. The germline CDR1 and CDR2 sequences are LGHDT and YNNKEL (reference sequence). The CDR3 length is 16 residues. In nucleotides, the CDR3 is TGTGCCTTATTCGATTCCGGGACAGGGCTTAAAATTGAAGCTTTCTTT. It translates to CALFDSGTGLKIEAFF.

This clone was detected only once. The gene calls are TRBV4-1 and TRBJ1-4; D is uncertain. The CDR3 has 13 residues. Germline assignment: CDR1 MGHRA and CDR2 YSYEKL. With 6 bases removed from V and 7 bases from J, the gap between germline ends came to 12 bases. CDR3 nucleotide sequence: TGCGCCAGCAGGCGCACTCGAGGTGAAAAACTGTTTTTT. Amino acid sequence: CASRRTRGEKLFF.

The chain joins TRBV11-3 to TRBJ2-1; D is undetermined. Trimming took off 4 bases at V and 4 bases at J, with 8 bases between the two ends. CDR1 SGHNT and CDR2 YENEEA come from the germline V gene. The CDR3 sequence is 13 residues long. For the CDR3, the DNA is TGTGCCAGCAGCTCTCCCCTATACAATGAGCAGTTCTTC. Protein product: CASSSPLYNEQFF.

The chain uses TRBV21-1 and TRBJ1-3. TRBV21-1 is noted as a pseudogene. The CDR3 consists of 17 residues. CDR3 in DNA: TGTGCCAGCAGCAATCCGGGACTCCCAGTCTCTGGAAACACCATATATTTT. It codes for CASSNPGLPVSGNTIYF.

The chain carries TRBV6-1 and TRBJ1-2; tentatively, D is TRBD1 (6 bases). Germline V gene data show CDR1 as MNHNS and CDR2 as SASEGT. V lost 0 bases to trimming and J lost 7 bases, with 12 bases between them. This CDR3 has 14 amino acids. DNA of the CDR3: TGTGCCAGCAGTGAAGCGTACAGGGTGGTTGGCTACACCTTC. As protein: CASSEAYRVVGYTF.

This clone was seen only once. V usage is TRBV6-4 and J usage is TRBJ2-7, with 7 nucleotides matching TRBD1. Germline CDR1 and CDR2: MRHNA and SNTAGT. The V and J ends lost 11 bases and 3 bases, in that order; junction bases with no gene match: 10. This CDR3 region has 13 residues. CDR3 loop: CASRDRLIYEQYF. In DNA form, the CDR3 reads TGTGCCTCCCGGGACAGATTAATCTACGAGCAGTACTTC.